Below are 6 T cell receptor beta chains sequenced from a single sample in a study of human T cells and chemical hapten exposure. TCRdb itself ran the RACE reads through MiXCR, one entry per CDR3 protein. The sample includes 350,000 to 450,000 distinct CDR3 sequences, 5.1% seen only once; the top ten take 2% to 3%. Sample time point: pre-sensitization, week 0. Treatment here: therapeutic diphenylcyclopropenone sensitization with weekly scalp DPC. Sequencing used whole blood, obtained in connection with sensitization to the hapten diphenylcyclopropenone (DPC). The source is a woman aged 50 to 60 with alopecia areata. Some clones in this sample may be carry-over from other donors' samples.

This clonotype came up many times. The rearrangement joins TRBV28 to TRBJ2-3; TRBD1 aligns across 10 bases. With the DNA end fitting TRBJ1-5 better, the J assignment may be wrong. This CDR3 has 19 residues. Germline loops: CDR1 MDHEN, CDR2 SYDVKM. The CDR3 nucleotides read TGTGCCAGCAGTTCGATTACCGGGACAGGGGTCGGGAAGCCAGATACGCAGCATTTT. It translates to CASSSITGTGVGKPDTQHF.

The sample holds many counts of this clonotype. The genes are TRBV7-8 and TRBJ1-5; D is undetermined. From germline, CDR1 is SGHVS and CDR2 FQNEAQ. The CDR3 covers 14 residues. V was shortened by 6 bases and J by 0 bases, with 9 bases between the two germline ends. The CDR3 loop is CASSPVYSNQPQHF. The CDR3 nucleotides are TGTGCCAGCAGTCCAGTTTATAGCAATCAGCCCCAGCATTTT.

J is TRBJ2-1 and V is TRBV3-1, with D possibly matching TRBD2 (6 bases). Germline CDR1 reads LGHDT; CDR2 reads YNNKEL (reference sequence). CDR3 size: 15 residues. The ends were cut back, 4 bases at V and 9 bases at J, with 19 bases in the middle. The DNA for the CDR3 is TGTGCCAGCAGCCTCCGGGACTGGGGGGTTAGTGAGCAGTTCTTC. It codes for CASSLRDWGVSEQFF.

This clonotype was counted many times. This CDR3 is CSVGWGTGELFF. CDR3 coding DNA: TGCAGCGTGGGGTGGGGTACCGGGGAGCTGTTTTTT. This chain connects TRBV29-1 to TRBJ2-2; D not resolved. Germline-derived CDR1 and CDR2 are SQVTM and ANQGSEA. V was trimmed by 6 bases and J by 5 bases, leaving 10 bases between them. This CDR3 is 12 amino acids long.

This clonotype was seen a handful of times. CDR3: CAISESSREGNTIYF. The CDR3 DNA reads TGTGCCATCAGTGAGTCGAGTAGGGAAGGAAACACCATATATTTT. The chain employs TRBV10-3 and TRBJ1-3; D not resolved. The CDR3 is made up of 15 amino acids. Germline V gene data show CDR1 as ENHRY and CDR2 as SYGVKD. V was pared by 0 bases and J by 4 bases, with 10 bases between.

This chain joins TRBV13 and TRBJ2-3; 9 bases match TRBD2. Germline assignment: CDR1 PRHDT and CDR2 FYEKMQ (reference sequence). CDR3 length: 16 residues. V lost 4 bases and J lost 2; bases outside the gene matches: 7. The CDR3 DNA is TGTGCCAGCAGCTCAAGACTAGCGGAGGACACAGATACGCAGTATTTT. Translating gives CASSSRLAEDTDTQYF.